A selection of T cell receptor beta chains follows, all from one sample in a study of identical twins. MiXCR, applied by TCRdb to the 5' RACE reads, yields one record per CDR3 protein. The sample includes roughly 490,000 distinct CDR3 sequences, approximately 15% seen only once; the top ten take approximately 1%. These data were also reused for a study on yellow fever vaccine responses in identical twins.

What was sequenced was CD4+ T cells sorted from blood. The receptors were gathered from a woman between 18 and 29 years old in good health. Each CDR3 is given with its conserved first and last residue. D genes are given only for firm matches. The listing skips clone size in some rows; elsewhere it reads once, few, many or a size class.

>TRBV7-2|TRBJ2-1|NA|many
CASSLNRLLRNEQFF
TGTGCCAGCAGCTTGAACCGCCTTCTGAGGAATGAGCAGTTCTTC
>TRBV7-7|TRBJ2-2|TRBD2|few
CASSSSSPLAGVSGELFF
TGTGCTAGCAGCTCCTCCTCCCCCCTAGCGGGGGTGTCCGGGGAGCTGTTTTTT
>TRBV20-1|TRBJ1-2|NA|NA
CSASTDTF
TGCAGTGCTAGCACGGACACCTTC
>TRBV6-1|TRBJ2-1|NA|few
CASSGIGNEQFF
TGTGCCAGCAGCGGGATCGGGAATGAGCAGTTCTTC
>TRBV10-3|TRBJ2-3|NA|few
CAISETRTSTDTQYF
TGTGCCATCAGTGAAACTAGGACTAGCACAGATACGCAGTATTTT
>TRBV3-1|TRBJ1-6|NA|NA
CASSQGAGPNSPLHF
TGTGCCAGCAGCCAAGGCGCAGGCCCAAATTCACCCCTCCACTTT
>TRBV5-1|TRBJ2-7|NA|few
CASSDVRGAKNYEQYF
TGCGCCAGCAGCGACGTTCGGGGGGCGAAGAACTACGAGCAGTACTTC
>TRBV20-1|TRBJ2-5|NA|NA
CSARFRRASQETQYF
TGCAGTGCTAGATTTAGGCGGGCCTCCCAAGAGACCCAGTACTTC
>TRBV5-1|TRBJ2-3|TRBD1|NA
CASKPEGQGADTQYF
TGCGCCAGCAAGCCGGAAGGTCAGGGGGCAGATACGCAGTATTTT
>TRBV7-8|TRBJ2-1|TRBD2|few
CASSLQTSGYNEQFF
TGTGCCAGCAGCTTACAGACTAGCGGATACAATGAGCAGTTCTTC
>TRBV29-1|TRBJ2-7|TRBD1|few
CSVEGRTGEPYEQYF
TGCAGCGTTGAAGGAAGGACAGGAGAGCCCTACGAGCAGTACTTC
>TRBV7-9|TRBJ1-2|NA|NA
CASSPLVGGYTF
TGTGCCAGCAGCCCGCTTGTTGGGGGCTACACCTTC
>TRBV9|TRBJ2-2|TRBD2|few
CASSVAGSGSYTGELFF
TGTGCCAGCAGCGTAGCTGGTAGCGGGTCTTACACCGGGGAGCTGTTTTTT
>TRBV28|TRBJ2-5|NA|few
CASSLQLQTQYF
TGTGCCAGCAGTCTTCAATTGCAGACCCAGTACTTC
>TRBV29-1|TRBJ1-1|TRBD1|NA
CSVNRGGNTEAFF
TGCAGCGTCAACAGGGGTGGGAACACTGAAGCTTTCTTT
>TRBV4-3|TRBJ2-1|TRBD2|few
CASSQDRGSGRAKYNEQFF
TGCGCCAGCAGCCAAGATAGGGGGAGCGGGAGGGCCAAGTACAATGAGCAGTTCTTC
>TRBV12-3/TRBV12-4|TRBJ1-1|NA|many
CATRESRPGTEAFF
TGTGCCACCCGTGAGAGCAGGCCGGGAACTGAAGCTTTCTTT
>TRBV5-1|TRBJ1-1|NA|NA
CASKEVSNTEAFF
TGCGCCAGCAAGGAGGTGTCGAACACTGAAGCTTTCTTT
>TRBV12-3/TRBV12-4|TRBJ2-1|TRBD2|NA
CASLTRLAAYNEQFF
TGTGCCAGCCTAACAAGGCTAGCGGCCTACAATGAGCAGTTCTTC
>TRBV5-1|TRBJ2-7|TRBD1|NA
CASSFEAGTGSEQYF
TGCGCCAGCAGCTTTGAGGCGGGGACAGGGTCCGAGCAGTACTTC
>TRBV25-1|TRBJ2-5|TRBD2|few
CASSKIPKRLAGGAYQETQYF
TGTGCCAGCAGTAAGATCCCGAAGCGGCTAGCGGGAGGCGCGTACCAAGAGACCCAGTACTTC
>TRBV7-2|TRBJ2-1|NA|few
CASSLRSASLYNEQFF
TGTGCCAGCAGCTTAAGGTCGGCTAGCCTCTACAATGAGCAGTTCTTC
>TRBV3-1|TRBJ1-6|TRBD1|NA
CASSPDRRVLHF
TGTGCCAGCTCCCCGGACAGGCGCGTCCTCCACTTT
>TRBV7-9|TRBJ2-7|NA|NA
CASSLALDEQYF
TGTGCCAGCAGCTTAGCGCTCGACGAGCAGTACTTC
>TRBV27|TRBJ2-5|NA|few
CASSSDTNGETQYF
TGTGCCAGCAGCTCCGACACAAACGGAGAGACCCAGTACTTC
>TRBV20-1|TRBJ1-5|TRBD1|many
CSASPGQQSPQHF
TGCAGTGCATCCCCGGGACAGCAATCACCCCAGCATTTT
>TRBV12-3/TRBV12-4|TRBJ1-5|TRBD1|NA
CASSMTGRNQPQHF
TGTGCCAGCAGTATGACAGGGAGAAATCAGCCCCAGCATTTT
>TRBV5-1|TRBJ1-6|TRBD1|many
CASSTGGTGGSPLHF
TGCGCCAGCAGCACCGGCGGGACAGGGGGATCACCCCTCCACTTT
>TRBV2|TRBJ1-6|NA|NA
CASSERSPEVNSPLHF
TGTGCCAGCAGTGAACGGTCACCCGAAGTCAATTCACCCCTCCACTTT
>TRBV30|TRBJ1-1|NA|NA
CAWSAQLNTEAFF
TGTGCCTGGAGTGCTCAATTGAACACTGAAGCTTTCTTT
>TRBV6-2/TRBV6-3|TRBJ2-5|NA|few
CASSPTHPNGETQYF
TGTGCCAGCAGCCCGACACATCCTAACGGGGAGACCCAGTACTTC
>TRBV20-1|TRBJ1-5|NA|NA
CSAIIRGFGNQPQHF
TGCAGTGCTATAATCAGGGGTTTTGGCAATCAGCCCCAGCATTTT
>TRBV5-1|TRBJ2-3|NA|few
CASSFPVGDETSDTQYF
TGCGCCAGCAGCTTCCCAGTAGGGGACGAGACCTCAGATACGCAGTATTTT
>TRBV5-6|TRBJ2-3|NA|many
CASSLAGAGTQYF
TGTGCCAGCAGCTTGGCCGGGGCGGGTACGCAGTATTTT
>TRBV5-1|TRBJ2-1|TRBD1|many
CASSATGTGVNEQFF
TGCGCCAGCAGCGCGACCGGGACAGGGGTGAATGAGCAGTTCTTC
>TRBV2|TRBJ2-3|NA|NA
CATAPPPGDRTQYF
TGTGCCACCGCGCCGCCCCCAGGGGACCGTACGCAGTATTTT
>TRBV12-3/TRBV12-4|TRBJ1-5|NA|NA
CASSLEGKRVQPQHF
TGTGCCAGCAGTTTAGAGGGGAAAAGGGTTCAGCCCCAGCATTTT
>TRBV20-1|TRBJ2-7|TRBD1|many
CSARGVGSTGGSEQYF
TGCAGTGCTAGAGGAGTGGGGAGTACAGGGGGTAGCGAGCAGTACTTC
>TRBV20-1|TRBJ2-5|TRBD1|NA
CSAIPGQGVETQYF
TGCAGTGCAATTCCGGGACAGGGGGTAGAGACCCAGTACTTC
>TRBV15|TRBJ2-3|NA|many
CATSSDPATQYF
TGTGCCACCAGCAGCGATCCAGCTACGCAGTATTTT
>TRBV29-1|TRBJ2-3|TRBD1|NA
CSVEDQGQGPYF
TGCAGCGTTGAAGATCAGGGACAGGGGCCGTATTTT
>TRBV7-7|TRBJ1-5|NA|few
CASSLFHLRISNQPQHF
TGTGCTAGCAGCTTATTTCACCTCAGGATTAGCAATCAGCCCCAGCATTTT
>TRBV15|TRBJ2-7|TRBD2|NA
CATSRHASGSYEQYF
TGTGCCACCAGCAGACATGCTAGCGGGAGCTACGAGCAGTACTTC
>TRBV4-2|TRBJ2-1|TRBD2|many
CASSPAGGSYNEQFF
TGTGCCAGCAGCCCGGCGGGGGGCTCCTACAATGAGCAGTTCTTC
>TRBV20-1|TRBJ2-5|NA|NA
CSTTTSQETQYF
TGCAGTACAACAACTAGCCAAGAGACCCAGTACTTC
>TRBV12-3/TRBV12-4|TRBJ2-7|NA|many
CASSKVRYEQYF
TGTGCCAGCTCCAAAGTCCGCTACGAGCAGTACTTC
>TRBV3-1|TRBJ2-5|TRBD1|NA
CASSRQGTVAQYF
TGTGCCAGCAGCCGACAGGGGACGGTGGCCCAGTACTTC
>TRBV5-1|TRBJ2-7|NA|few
CASSLAKGGDRAYEQYF
TGCGCCAGCAGCTTGGCCAAGGGCGGGGATCGGGCCTACGAGCAGTACTTC
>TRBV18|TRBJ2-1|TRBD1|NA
CASSPPGTESYNEQFF
TGTGCCAGCTCACCACCTGGGACAGAATCCTACAATGAGCAGTTCTTC
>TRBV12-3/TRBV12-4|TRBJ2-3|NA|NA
CASSRLGGTDTQYF
TGTGCCAGCAGTCGACTAGGGGGCACAGATACGCAGTATTTT
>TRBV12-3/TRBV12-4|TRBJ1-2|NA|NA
CASSLWGREDGYTF
TGTGCCAGCAGTTTGTGGGGACGAGAAGACGGCTACACCTTC
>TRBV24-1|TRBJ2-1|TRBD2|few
CATSAQRGGAINEQFF
TGTGCCACCAGTGCCCAACGGGGGGGGGCGATCAATGAGCAGTTCTTC
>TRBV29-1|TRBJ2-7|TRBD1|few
CSVTGGEQYF
TGCAGCGTGACAGGGGGCGAGCAGTACTTC
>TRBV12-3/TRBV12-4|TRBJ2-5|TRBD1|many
CASSTDRGETQYF
TGTGCCAGCAGTACCGACAGGGGGGAGACCCAGTACTTC
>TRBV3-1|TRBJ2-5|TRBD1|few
CASSQAGQGYQETQYF
TGTGCCAGCAGCCAAGCCGGACAGGGCTACCAAGAGACCCAGTACTTC
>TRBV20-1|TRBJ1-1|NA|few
CSARQAQKGTEAFF
TGCAGTGCTAGACAGGCTCAGAAGGGCACTGAAGCTTTCTTT
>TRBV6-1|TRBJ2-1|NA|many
CASSELTGTNEQFF
TGTGCCAGCAGTGAACTAACAGGGACCAATGAGCAGTTCTTC